This is a list of T cell receptor beta chains from one sample in a study of blood T cell repertoires in COVID-19. The data were produced by immunoSEQ multiplex PCR, yet TCRdb's version contains in-frame clones alone and is incomplete. The repertoire holds approximately 330,000 clones, with roughly 89% as singletons. Sequencing input: PBMCs or T cells enriched from blood (not recorded which). All receptors come from a woman aged 30 to 39 who had recovered from COVID-19. CDR3s include the opening cysteine and the closing phenylalanine or tryptophan. The D gene is left open where the match is weak.

- | TRBV24-1 | CATSDLETGDWCGYEQYF
- | TRBV19 | CASGGQGDTQYF
- | TRBV20-1 | CSALLLSEAFF
- | TRBV19 | CASSFDSYEQYF
TRBD1 | TRBV4-2 | CASSPRGAGGNKGYTF
- | TRBV11-1 | CASSFGEVRTYEQYF
TRBD2 | TRBV10-3 | CAISLTSGRGSGGELFF
- | TRBV4-1 | CASSQGGGRGHGYTF
- | TRBV7-2 | CASSLGPGGDYGYTF
- | TRBV27 | CASSLAGFGETQYF
- | TRBV6-5 | CASTGTSSTDTQYF
- | TRBV28 | CASSLERENEQFF
- | TRBV28 | CASIGGGESYEQYF
- | TRBV10-3 | CAISPQPDRPITEAFF
- | TRBV10-3 | CAISERGSGDYGYTF
- | TRBV6-5 | CASSFRDISAHEQYF
TRBD1 | TRBV7-2 | CASSPRTGLEVTEAFF
TRBD1 | TRBV28 | CASSPGTGFYEQYF
- | TRBV28 | CASRGGVSEQYF
TRBD1 | TRBV5-8 | CASSLYRPGGFVYGYTF
- | TRBV5-5 | CASSLAVSAEANTEAFF
- | TRBV4-1 | CASSWGTEYTEAFF
- | TRBV27 | CASSNSNEAFF
- | TRBV4-2 | CASSFASSATNEKLFF
- | TRBV5-6 | CASSFGFGQNNEKLFF
- | TRBV28 | CASSSPLRVGDTQYF
- | TRBV7-2 | CASSLARYGEAFF
- | TRBV6-2/TRBV6-3 | CASSYPGQSYEQYF
TRBD1 | TRBV6-1 | CASAGTVYEQYF
TRBD2 | TRBV11-2 | CASTWEGGISYNEQFF
TRBD1 | TRBV28 | CASSIIGTGYGYTF
TRBD1 | TRBV19 | CASSITGGEVNYGYTF
TRBD1 | TRBV6-1 | CASSEGTGGVYEQYF
TRBD2 | TRBV6-5 | CASSYRLARTDTQYF
TRBD1 | TRBV5-4 | CASSLDWDRGINEQYF
- | TRBV28 | CASSSLGSLAENEQFF
TRBD2 | TRBV5-8 | CASSLEGLPLDTQYF
- | TRBV6-5 | CASSRTVPAGVELFF
TRBD1 | TRBV2 | CASSPRPSDREDDEQYF
- | TRBV12-3/TRBV12-4 | CASSLRQDTEAFF
- | TRBV2 | CASSESGSLYNEQFF
- | TRBV15 | CATSSVRWPGDLDGYTF
TRBD2 | TRBV12-3/TRBV12-4 | CASSLGLAIEQFF
TRBD2 | TRBV5-6 | CASSLSGGETQYF
TRBD2 | TRBV5-6 | CASSFGLAHSYNEQFF
- | TRBV19 | CASFDSTGYNEQFF
- | TRBV19 | CASSVRDTFYEQYF
TRBD2 | TRBV28 | CASRSGTRNEQFF
- | TRBV2 | CASSGPRGGTF
- | TRBV11-1 | CASTQDSIAHNEQFF
- | TRBV18 | CASSPLREGAGELFF
TRBD1 | TRBV6-4 | CASSERDRVSRGNTEAFF
TRBD2 | TRBV27 | CASSSSGSSYNEQFF